The text below deals with one T cell receptor (beta chain). Unmatched junction bases numbered 10, after V lost 4 bases and J lost 5 bases. The CDR3 is made up of 15 amino acids. Germline V gives CDR1 SGHAT, CDR2 FQNNGV. The data were taken from a study of PD-1 blockade in classical Hodgkin lymphoma. Following autologous stem cell transplantation, relapse occurred in every patient, and exposure to brentuximab vedotin varied. Assay used: immunoSEQ multiplex PCR; TCRdb lists only in-frame clones, some missing. The table shows approximately 100,000 clones, with roughly 90% occurring only once. The genes are TRBV11-2 and TRBJ2-7, with 8 bases matching TRBD2. Source: peripheral blood mononuclear cells (PBMCs), taken before the second cycle of nivolumab. The receptor's source is a human donor with classical Hodgkin lymphoma. The CDR3 is CASSSLAGPHHEQYF. CDR3 bases: TGTGCCAGCAGCTCTCTAGCGGGTCCCCACCACGAGCAGTACTTC.